The text below deals with one T cell receptor (beta chain). Germline loops: CDR1 SGHVS, CDR2 FNYEAQ. CDR3 size: 16 residues. The V and J ends lost 5 bases and 4 bases, in that order; junction bases with no gene match: 9. As processed by the authors: For nucleated cells, counts were estimated from reference gene primer amplification. Generated by immunoSEQ multiplex PCR, the TCRdb table keeps only in-frame clones and is missing some. V, J and clone size derive from that table, while D and trimming were established from the DNA sequence. The table includes 200,000 to 250,000 clones, more than 70% detected once. This entry is derived from a study of blood T cell repertoires in COVID-19.

V is TRBV7-6 and J is TRBJ2-3; 10 bases align to TRBD1. Sequenced input: PBMCs or T cells enriched from blood (not recorded which). The sequence was collected from a woman between 35 and 50 years old with acute COVID-19. The DNA of the CDR3 is TGTGCCAGCAGCCTCCCAATGGGACAGGGGCCAGATACGCAGTATTTT. This codes for CASSLPMGQGPDTQYF.